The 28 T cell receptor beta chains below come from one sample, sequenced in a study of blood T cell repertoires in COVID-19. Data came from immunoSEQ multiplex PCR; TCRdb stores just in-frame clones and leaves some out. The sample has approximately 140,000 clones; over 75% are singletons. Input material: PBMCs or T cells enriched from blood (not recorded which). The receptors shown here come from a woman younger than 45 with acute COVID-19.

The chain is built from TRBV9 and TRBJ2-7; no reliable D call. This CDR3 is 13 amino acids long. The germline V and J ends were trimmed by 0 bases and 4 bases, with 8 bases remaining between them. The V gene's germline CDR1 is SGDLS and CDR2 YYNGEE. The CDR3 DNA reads TGTGCCAGCAGCGTAGGTATCGGGTACGAGCAGTACTTC. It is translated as CASSVGIGYEQYF.

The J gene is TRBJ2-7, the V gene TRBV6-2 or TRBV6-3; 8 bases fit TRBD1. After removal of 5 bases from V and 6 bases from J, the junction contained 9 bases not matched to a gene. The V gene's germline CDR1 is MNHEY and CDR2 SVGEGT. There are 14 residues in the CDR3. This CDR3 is CASSLTGEVAEQYF. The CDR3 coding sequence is TGTGCCAGCAGTCTGACAGGGGAAGTGGCCGAGCAGTACTTC.

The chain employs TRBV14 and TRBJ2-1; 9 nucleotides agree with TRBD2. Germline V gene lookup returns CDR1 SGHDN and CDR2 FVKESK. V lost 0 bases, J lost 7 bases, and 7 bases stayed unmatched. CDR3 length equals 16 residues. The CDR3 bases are TGTGCCAGCAGCCAAGACTGGAGGCTAGCGGGGAATGAGCAGTTCTTC. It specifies CASSQDWRLAGNEQFF.

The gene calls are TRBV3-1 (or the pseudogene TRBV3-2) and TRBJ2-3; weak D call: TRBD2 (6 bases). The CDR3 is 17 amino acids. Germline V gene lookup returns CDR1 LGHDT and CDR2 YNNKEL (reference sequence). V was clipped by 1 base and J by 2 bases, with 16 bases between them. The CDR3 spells CASSQAHGSIPTDTQYF. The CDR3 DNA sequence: TGTGCCAGCAGCCAAGCCCACGGGAGTATTCCCACAGATACGCAGTATTTT.

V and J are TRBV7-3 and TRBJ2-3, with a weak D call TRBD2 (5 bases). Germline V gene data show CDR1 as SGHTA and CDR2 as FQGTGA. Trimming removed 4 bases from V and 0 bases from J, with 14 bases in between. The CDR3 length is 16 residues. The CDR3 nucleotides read TGTGCCAGCAGCTCCTTAGCGCAAACTAGCACAGATACGCAGTATTTT. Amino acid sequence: CASSSLAQTSTDTQYF.

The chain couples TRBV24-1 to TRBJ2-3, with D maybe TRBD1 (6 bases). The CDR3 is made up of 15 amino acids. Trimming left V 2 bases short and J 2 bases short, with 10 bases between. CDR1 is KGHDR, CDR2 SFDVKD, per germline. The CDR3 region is CATSDSTGATDTQYF. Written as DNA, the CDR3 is TGTGCCACCAGTGATTCGACAGGTGCCACAGATACGCAGTATTTT.

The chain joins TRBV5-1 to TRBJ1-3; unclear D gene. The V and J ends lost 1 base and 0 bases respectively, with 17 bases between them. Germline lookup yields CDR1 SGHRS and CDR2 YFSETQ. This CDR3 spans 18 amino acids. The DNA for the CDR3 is TGCGCCAGCAGCTTGTTAGGTGGCGGATTATTCTCTGGAAACACCATATATTTT. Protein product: CASSLLGGGLFSGNTIYF. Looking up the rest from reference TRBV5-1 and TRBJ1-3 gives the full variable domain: KAGVTQTPRYLIKTRGQQVTLSCSPISGHRSVSWYQQTPGQGLQFLFEYFSETQRNKGNFPGRFSGRQFSNSRSEMNVSTLELGDSALYLCASSLLGGGLFSGNTIYFGEGSWLTVV.

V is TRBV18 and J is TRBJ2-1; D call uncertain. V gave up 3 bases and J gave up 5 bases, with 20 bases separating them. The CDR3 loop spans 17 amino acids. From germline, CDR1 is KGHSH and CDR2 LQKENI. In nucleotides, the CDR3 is TGTGCCAGCTCACCGAATGATTGGTACAGCTCAAACAATGAGCAGTTCTTC. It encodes CASSPNDWYSSNNEQFF.

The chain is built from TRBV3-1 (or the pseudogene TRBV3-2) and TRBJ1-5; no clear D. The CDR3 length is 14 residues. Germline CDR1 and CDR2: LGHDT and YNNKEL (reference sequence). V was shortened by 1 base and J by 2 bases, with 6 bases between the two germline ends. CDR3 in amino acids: CASSQGHGNQPQHF. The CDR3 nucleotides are TGTGCCAGCAGCCAAGGACACGGCAATCAGCCCCAGCATTTT.

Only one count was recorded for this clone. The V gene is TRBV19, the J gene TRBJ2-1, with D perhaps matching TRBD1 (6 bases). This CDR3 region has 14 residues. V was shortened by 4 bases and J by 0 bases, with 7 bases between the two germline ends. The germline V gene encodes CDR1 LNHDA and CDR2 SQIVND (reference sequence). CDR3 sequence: CASSKGGSYNEQFF. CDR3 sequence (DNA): TGTGCCAGTAGTAAAGGGGGCTCCTACAATGAGCAGTTCTTC.

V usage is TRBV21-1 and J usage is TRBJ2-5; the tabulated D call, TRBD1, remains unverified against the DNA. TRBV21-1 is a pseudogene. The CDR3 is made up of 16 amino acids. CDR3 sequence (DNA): TGTGCCAGCAGCTTTTCGGACAGGGGGAGGCAAGAGACCCAGTACTTC. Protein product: CASSFSDRGRQETQYF.

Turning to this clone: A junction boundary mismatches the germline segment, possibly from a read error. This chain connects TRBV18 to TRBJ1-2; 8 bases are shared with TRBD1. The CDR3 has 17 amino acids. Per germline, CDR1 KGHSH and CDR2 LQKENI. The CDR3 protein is CASSAPTYGQGRNGYTF. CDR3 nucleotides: TGTGCCAGCTCAGCACCTACCTACGGACAGGGTCGAAATGGCTACACCTTC.

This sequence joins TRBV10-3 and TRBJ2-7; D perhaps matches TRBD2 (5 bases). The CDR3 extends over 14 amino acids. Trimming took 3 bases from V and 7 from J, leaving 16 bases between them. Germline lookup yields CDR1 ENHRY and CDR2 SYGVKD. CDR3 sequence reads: CAISDIDYQLEQYF. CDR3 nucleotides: TGTGCCATCAGTGACATCGACTACCAATTGGAGCAGTACTTC.

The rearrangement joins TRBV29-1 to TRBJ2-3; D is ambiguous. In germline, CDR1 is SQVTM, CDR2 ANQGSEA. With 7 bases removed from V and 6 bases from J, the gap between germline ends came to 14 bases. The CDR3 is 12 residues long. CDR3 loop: CSARFGFDTQYF. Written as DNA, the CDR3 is TGCAGCGCCCGTTTTGGCTTCGATACGCAGTATTTT.

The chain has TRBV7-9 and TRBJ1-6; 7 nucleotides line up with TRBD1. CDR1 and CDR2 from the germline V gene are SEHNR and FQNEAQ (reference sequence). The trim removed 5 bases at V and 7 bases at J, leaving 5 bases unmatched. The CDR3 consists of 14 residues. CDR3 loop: CASSLDRENSPLHF. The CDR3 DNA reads TGTGCCAGCAGCCTCGACAGGGAGAATTCACCCCTCCACTTT.

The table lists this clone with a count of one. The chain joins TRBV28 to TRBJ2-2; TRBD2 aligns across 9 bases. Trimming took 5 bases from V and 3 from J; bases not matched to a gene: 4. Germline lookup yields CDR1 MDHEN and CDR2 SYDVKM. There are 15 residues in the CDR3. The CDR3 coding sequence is TGTGCCAGCAGTAGCGGGAGGCGGGACACCGGGGAGCTGTTTTTT. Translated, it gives CASSSGRRDTGELFF.

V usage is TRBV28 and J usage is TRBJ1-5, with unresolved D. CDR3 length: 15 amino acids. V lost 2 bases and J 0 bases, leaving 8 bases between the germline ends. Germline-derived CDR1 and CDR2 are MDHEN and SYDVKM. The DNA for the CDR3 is TGTGCCAGCAGTTTAAATCCCTATAGCAATCAGCCCCAGCATTTT. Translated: CASSLNPYSNQPQHF. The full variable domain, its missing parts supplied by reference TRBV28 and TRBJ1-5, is DVKVTQSSRYLVKRTGEKVFLECVQDMDHENMFWYRQDPGLGLRLIYFSYDVKMKEKGDIPEGYSVSREKKERFSLILESASTNQTSMYLCASSLNPYSNQPQHFGDGTRLSIL.

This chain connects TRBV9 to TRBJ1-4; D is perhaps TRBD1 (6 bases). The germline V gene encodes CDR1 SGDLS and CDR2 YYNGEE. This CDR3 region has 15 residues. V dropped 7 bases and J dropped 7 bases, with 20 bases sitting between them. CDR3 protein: CASAHTGSWGEKLFF. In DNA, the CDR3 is TGTGCCAGCGCCCATACAGGGTCTTGGGGTGAAAAACTGTTTTTT.

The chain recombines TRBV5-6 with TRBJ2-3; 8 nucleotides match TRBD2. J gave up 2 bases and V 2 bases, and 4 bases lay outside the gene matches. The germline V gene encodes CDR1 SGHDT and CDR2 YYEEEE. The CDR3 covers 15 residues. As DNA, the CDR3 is TGTGCCAGCAGCTTTCCGGGACTAGACACAGATACGCAGTATTTT. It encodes CASSFPGLDTDTQYF.

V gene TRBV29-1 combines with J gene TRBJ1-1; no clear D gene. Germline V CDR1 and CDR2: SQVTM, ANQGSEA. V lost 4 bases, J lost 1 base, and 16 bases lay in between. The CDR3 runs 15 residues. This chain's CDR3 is CSVVYTTQENTEAFF. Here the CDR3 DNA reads TGCAGCGTTGTATATACCACTCAGGAGAACACTGAAGCTTTCTTT.

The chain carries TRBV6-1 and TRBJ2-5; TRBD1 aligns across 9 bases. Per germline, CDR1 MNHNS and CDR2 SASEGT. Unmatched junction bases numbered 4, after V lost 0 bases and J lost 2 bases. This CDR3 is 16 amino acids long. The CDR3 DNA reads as TGTGCCAGCAGTGAAGCGCTTGGACAGGGGCAAGAGACCCAGTACTTC. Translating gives CASSEALGQGQETQYF.

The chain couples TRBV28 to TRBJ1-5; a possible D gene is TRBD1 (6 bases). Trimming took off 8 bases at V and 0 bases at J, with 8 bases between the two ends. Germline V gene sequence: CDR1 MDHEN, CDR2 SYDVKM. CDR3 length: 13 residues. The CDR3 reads CASDRYSNQPQHF. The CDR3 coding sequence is TGTGCCAGCGACAGGTATAGCAATCAGCCCCAGCATTTT. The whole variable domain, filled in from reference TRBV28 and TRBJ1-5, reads DVKVTQSSRYLVKRTGEKVFLECVQDMDHENMFWYRQDPGLGLRLIYFSYDVKMKEKGDIPEGYSVSREKKERFSLILESASTNQTSMYLCASDRYSNQPQHFGDGTRLSIL.

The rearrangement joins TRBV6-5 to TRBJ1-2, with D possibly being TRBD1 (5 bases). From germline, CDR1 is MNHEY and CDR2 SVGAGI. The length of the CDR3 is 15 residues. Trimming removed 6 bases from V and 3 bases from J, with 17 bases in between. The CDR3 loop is CASRGLFGVYYGYTF. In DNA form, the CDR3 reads TGTGCCAGCAGGGGACTGTTTGGGGTTTACTATGGCTACACCTTC.

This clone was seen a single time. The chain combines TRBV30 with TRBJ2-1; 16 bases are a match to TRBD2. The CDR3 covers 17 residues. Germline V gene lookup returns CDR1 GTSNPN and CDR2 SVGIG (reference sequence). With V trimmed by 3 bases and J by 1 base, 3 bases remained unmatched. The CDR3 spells CAWRGTSGRGSYNEQFF. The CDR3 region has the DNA TGTGCCTGGAGGGGGACTAGCGGGAGGGGGTCCTACAATGAGCAGTTCTTC.

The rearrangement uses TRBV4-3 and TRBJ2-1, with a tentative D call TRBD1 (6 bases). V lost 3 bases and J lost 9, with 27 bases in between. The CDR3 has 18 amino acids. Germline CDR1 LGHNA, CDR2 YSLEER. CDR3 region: CASSQEYQLSGRGGEQFF. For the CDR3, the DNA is TGCGCCAGCAGCCAGGAATACCAACTAAGCGGCCGAGGGGGTGAGCAGTTCTTC.

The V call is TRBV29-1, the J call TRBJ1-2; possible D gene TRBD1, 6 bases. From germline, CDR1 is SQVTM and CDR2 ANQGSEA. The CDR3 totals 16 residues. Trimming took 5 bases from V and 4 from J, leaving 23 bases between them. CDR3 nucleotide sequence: TGCAGCGTTACCCGGCAGGGGAGGGGAGGGACCTATGGCTACACCTTC. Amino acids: CSVTRQGRGGTYGYTF.

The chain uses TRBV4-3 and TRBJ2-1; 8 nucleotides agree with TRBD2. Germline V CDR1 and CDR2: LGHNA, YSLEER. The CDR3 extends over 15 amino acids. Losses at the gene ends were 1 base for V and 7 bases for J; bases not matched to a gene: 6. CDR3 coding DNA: TGCGCCAGCAGCCAAGGGAGCGGGAGTCCTAATGAGCAGTTCTTC. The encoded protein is CASSQGSGSPNEQFF.

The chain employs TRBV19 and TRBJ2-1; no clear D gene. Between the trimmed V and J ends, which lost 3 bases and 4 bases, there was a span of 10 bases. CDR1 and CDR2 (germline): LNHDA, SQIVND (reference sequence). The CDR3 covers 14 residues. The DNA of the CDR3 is TGTGCCAGTAGTATCTCCGCGGTTTACAATGAGCAGTTCTTC. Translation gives CASSISAVYNEQFF.